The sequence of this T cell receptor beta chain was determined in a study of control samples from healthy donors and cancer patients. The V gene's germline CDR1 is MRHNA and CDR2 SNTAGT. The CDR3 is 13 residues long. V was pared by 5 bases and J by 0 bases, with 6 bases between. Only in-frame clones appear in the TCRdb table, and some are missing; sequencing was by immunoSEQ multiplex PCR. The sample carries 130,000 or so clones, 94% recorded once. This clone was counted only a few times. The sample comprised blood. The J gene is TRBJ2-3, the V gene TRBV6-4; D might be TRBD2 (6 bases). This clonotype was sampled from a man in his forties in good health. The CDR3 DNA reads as TGTGCCAGCAGTAGCGGGAGCACAGATACGCAGTATTTT. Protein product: CASSSGSTDTQYF.